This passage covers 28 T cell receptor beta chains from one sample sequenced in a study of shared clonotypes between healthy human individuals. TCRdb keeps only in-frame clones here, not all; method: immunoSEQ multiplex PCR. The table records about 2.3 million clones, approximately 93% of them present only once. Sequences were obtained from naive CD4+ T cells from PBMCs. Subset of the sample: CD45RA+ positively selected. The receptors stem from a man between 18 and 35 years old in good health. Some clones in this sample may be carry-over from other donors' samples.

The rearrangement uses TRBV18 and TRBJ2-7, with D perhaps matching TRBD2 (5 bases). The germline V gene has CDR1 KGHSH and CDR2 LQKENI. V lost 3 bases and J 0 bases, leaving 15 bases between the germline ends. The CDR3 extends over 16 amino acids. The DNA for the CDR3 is TGTGCCAGCTCACCCTACCAACGGAGGTCCTCCTACGAGCAGTACTTC. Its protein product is CASSPYQRRSSYEQYF.

The CDR3, as DNA: TGCAGCGTTTGGACTAGCGGGAGTGATGAGACCCAGTACTTC. This codes for CSVWTSGSDETQYF. V is TRBV29-1 and J is TRBJ2-5, with 13 bases lining up with TRBD2. The CDR3 sequence is 14 residues long. V shed 5 bases, J shed 5 bases, and the junction held 5 bases outside the gene matches. The germline V gene has CDR1 SQVTM and CDR2 ANQGSEA.

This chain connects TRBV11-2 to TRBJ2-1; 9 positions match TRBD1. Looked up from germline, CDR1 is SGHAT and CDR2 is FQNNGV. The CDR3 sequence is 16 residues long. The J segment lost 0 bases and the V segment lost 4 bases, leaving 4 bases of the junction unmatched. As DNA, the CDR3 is TGTGCCAGCAGCTCCCAGGGACAGGGCTCCTACAATGAGCAGTTCTTC. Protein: CASSSQGQGSYNEQFF.

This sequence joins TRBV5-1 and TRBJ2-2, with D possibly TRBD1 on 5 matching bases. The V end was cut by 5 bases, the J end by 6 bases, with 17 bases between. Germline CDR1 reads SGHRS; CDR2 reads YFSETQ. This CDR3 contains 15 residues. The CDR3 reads CASSLTQGVSGELFF. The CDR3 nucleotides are TGCGCCAGCAGTCTGACGCAGGGCGTTTCCGGGGAGCTGTTTTTT.

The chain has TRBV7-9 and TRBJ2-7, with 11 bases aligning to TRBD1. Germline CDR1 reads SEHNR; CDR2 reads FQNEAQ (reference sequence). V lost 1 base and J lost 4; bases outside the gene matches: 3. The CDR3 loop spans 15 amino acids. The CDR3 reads CASSLGTGGGYEQYF. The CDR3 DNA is TGTGCCAGCAGCTTAGGGACAGGGGGCGGTTACGAGCAGTACTTC.

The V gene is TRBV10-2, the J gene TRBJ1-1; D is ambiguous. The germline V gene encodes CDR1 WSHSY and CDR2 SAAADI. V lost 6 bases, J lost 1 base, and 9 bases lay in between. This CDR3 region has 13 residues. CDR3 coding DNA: TGCGCCAGCAGAAAAACAGAGAACACTGAAGCTTTCTTT. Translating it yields CASRKTENTEAFF.

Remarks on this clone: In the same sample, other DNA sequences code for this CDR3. The CDR3 DNA reads TGTGCCAGCAGTTACTCCCGGGGGGGTGAAAAACTGTTTTTT. Amino acid sequence: CASSYSRGGEKLFF. V gene TRBV6-5 combines with J gene TRBJ1-4; a possible D gene is TRBD1 (5 bases). Germline-derived CDR1 and CDR2 are MNHEY and SVGAGI. V lost 0 bases, J lost 7 bases, and 9 bases lay in between. This CDR3 contains 14 residues.

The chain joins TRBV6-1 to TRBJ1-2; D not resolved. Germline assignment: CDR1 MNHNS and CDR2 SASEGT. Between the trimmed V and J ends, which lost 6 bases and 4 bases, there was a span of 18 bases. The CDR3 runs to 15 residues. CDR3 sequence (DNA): TGTGCCAGCAGCCCCTTCGCACGGGTGGCCTATGGCTACACCTTC. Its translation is CASSPFARVAYGYTF.

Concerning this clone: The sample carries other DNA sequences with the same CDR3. CDR3 residues: CASSLGQTNEKLFF. For the CDR3, the DNA is TGCGCCAGCAGCCTGGGACAGACGAATGAAAAACTGTTTTTT. The chain is built from TRBV5-1 and TRBJ1-4; 7 bases match TRBD1. CDR1 is SGHRS and CDR2 is YFSETQ in the germline V gene. The V and J ends lost 4 bases and 5 bases, in that order; junction bases with no gene match: 5. CDR3 length: 14 residues.

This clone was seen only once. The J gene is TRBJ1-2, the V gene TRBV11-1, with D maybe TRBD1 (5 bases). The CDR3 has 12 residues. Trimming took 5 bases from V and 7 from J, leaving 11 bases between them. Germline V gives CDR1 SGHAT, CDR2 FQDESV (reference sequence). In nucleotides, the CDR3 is TGTGCCAGCAGCCGCGACGGGGGTGGCTACACCTTC. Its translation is CASSRDGGGYTF.

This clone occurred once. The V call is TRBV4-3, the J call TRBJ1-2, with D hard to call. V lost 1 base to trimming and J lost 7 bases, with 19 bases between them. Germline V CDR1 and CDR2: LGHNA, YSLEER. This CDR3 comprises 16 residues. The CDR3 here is CASSQGRARAGGGYTF. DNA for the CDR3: TGCGCCAGCAGCCAAGGAAGGGCCCGGGCAGGAGGTGGCTACACCTTC.

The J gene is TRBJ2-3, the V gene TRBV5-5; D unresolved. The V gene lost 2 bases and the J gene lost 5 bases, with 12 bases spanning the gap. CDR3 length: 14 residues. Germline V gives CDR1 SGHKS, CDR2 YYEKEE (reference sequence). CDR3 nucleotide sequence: TGTGCCAGCAGCTTCCAGGACGCTCGAGATACGCAGTATTTT. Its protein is CASSFQDARDTQYF.

CDR3 in amino acids: CASARDKHYGYTF. CDR3 in DNA: TGTGCCAGCGCAAGGGACAAACACTATGGCTACACCTTC. The chain uses TRBV9 and TRBJ1-2; weak D call: TRBD1 (6 bases). V dropped 7 bases and J dropped 3 bases, with 13 bases sitting between them. CDR3 length: 13 residues. Germline V gene data show CDR1 as SGDLS and CDR2 as YYNGEE.

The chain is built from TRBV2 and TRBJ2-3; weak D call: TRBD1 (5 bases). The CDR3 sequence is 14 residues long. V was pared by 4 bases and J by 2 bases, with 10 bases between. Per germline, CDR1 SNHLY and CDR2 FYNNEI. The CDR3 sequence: CASSGQPLTDTQYF. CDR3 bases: TGTGCCAGCAGTGGACAGCCACTCACAGATACGCAGTATTTT.

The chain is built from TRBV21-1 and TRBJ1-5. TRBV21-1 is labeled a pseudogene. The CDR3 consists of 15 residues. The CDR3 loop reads CASSYGLLSNQPQHF. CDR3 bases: TGTGCCAGCAGCTACGGTCTCCTTAGCAATCAGCCCCAGCATTTT.

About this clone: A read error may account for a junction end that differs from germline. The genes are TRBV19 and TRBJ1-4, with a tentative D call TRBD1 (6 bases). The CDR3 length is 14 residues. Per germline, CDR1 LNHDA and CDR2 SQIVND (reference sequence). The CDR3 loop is CASRGGGRGEKLFF. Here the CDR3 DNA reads TGCGCGAGCAGGGGAGGTGGCAGGGGTGAAAAACTGTTTTTT.

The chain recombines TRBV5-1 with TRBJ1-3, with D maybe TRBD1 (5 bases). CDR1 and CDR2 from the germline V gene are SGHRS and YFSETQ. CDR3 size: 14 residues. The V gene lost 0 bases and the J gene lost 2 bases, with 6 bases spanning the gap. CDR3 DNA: TGCGCCAGCAGCTTGGGGACACCTGGAAACACCATATATTTT. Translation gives CASSLGTPGNTIYF.

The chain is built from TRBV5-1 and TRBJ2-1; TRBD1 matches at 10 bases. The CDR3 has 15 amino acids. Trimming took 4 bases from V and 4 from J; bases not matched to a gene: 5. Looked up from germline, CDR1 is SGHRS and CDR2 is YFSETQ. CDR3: CASSPPGQGYNEQFF. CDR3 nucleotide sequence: TGCGCCAGCAGCCCGCCGGGACAGGGGTACAATGAGCAGTTCTTC.

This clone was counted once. CDR3 in amino acids: CASSHTGEDQPQHF. In DNA, the CDR3 is TGTGCCAGCAGCCACACGGGGGAGGATCAGCCCCAGCATTTT. The chain is built from TRBV4-2 and TRBJ1-5; TRBD1 might be the D (5 bases). With 3 bases removed from V and 5 bases from J, the gap between germline ends came to 11 bases. Germline V CDR1 and CDR2: LGHNA, YNFKEQ. The CDR3 loop spans 14 amino acids.

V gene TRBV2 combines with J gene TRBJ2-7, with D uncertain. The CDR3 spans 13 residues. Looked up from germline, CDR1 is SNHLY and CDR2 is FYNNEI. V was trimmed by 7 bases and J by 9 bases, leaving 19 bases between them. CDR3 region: CASTTTTGSGQYF. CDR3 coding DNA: TGTGCCAGCACTACTACTACGGGTTCGGGGCAGTACTTC.

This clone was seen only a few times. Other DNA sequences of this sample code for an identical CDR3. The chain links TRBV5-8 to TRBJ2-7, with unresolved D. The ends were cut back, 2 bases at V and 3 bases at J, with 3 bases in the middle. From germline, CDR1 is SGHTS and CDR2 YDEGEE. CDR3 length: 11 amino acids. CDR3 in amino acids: CASSFYYEQYF. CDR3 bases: TGTGCCAGCAGCTTTTACTACGAGCAGTACTTC.

The CDR3, as DNA: TGTGCCAGCAGGGGCAGAAGTCAGCCCCAGCATTTT. Its translation: CASRGRSQPQHF. The V call is TRBV28, the J call TRBJ1-5; no reliable D call. CDR3 length: 12 amino acids. CDR1 is MDHEN and CDR2 is SYDVKM in the germline V gene. Trimming took off 6 bases at V and 6 bases at J, with 9 bases between the two ends.

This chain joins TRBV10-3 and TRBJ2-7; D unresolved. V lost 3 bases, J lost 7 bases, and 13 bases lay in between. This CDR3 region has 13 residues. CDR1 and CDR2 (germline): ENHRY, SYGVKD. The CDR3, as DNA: TGTGCCATCAGTGAAATGAAGGTTGGGGAGCAGTACTTC. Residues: CAISEMKVGEQYF.

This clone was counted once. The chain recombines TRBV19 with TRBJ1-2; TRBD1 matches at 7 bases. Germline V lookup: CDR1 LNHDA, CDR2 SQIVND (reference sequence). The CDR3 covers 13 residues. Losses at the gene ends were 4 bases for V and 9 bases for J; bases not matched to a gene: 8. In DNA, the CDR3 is TGTGCCAGTAGTAGGGACAGCCGTTTAAGCTACACCTTC. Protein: CASSRDSRLSYTF. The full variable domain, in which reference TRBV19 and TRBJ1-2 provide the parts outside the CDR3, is DGGITQSPKYLFRKEGQNVTLSCEQNLNHDAMYWYRQDPGQGLRLIYYSQIVNDFQKGDIAEGYSVSREKKESFPLTVTSAQKNPTAFYLCASSRDSRLSYTFGSGTRLTVV.

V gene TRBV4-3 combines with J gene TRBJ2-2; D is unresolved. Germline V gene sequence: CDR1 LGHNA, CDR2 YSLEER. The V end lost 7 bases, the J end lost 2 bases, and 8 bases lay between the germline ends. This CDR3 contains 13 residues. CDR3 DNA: TGCGCCAGCAAGGGCCGAAACACCGGGGAGCTGTTTTTT. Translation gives CASKGRNTGELFF.

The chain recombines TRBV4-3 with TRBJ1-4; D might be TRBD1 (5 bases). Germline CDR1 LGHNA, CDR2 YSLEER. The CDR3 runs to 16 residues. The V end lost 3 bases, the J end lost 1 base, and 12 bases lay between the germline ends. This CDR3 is CASSQETRGTNEKLFF. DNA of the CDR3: TGCGCCAGCAGCCAGGAGACTAGGGGAACTAATGAAAAACTGTTTTTT.

The CDR3 protein is CASSTPGPSGEKLFF. For the CDR3, the DNA is TGTGCCAGCAGCACCCCGGGCCCCAGCGGCGAAAAACTGTTTTTT. The chain is built from TRBV4-2 and TRBJ1-4; D not certain. The CDR3 contains 15 residues. CDR1 and CDR2 from the germline V gene are LGHNA and YNFKEQ. V dropped 5 bases and J dropped 8 bases, with 18 bases sitting between them.

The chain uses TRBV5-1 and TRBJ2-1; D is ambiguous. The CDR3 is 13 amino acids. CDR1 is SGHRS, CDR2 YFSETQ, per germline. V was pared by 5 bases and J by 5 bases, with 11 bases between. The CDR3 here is CASRLDINNEQFF. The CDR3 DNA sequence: TGCGCCAGCAGACTTGACATAAACAATGAGCAGTTCTTC.